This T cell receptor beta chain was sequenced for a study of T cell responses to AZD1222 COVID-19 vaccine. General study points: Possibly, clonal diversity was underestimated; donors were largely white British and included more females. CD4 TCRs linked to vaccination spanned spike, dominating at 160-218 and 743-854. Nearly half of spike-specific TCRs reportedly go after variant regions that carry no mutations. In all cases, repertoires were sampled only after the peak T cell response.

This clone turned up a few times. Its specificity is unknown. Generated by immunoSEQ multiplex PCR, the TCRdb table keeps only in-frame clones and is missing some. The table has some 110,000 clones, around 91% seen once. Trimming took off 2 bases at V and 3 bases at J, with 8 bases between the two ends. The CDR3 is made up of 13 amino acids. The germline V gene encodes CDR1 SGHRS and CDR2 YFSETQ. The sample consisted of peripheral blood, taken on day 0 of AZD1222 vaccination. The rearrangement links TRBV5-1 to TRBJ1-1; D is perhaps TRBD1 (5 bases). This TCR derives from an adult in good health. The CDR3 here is CASSFSGDTEAFF. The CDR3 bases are TGCGCCAGCAGCTTCTCGGGGGACACTGAAGCTTTCTTT.